One and the same sample provided the 23 T cell receptor beta chains below, sequenced in a study of molecular identifiers for immune sequencing clone quantification. MiXCR was run by TCRdb on the PCR reads, yielding one entry per CDR3 protein. The profile shows approximately 550,000 distinct CDR3 sequences, about 21% of them singletons. The source material was naive CD8+ T cells from blood, with Jurkat cell RNA spiked in. Subset indicated: FACS-sorted CD8+CD4-CCR7+CD45RA+ naive T cells. The receptors were sampled from a human donor in good health. Some libraries in this study had Jurkat cell RNA spiked in.

J is TRBJ1-1 and V is TRBV20-1; D is unresolved. The CDR3 totals 13 residues. V lost 2 bases to trimming and J lost 5 bases, with 12 bases between them. Germline CDR1 DFQATT, CDR2 SNEGSKA (reference sequence). The CDR3 region is CSARLGGKTEAFF. CDR3 bases: TGCAGTGCTAGATTGGGAGGTAAGACTGAAGCTTTCTTT.

The chain joins TRBV5-3 to TRBJ2-3, with D possibly TRBD1 on 6 matching bases. TRBV5-3 is an ORF; its function is uncertain. The CDR3 covers 13 residues. V lost 8 bases and J lost 8, with 18 bases in between. CDR3 sequence: CASIQGLAGTQYF. The DNA of the CDR3 is TGTGCCAGCATACAGGGCCTAGCAGGTACGCAGTATTTT.

In this sample, this clonotype turned up many times. V and J are TRBV9 and TRBJ2-7, with a weak D call TRBD2 (5 bases). Per the germline V gene, CDR1 is SGDLS and CDR2 is YYNGEE. Trimming shortened V by 2 bases and J by 0 bases, and 6 bases separated the two germline ends. The CDR3 extends over 13 amino acids. The CDR3 protein is CASSVGSSYEQYF. As DNA, the CDR3 is TGTGCCAGCAGCGTGGGGAGCTCCTACGAGCAGTACTTC.

The genes are TRBV27 and TRBJ2-3; 7 bases agree with TRBD1. CDR3 size: 13 residues. Germline-derived CDR1 and CDR2 are MNHEY and SMNVEV (reference sequence). The V and J ends lost 8 bases and 5 bases, in that order; junction bases with no gene match: 7. CDR3 bases: TGTGCCAGCGGTCCCAACAGGGGAGATACGCAGTATTTT. Translating it yields CASGPNRGDTQYF.

V usage is TRBV6-2 or TRBV6-3 and J usage is TRBJ1-2; the D is unclear. CDR1 is MNHEY and CDR2 is SVGEGT in the germline V gene. The CDR3 is made up of 15 amino acids. Trimming removed 10 bases from V and 4 bases from J, with 22 bases in between. CDR3 DNA sequence: TGTGCCATCGTTACGGGGTCGGTGACTGGCTATGGCTACACCTTC. It yields the protein CAIVTGSVTGYGYTF.

This clonotype was seen many times. The chain uses TRBV6-5 and TRBJ2-2; D is unclear. The V and J ends lost 8 bases and 5 bases respectively, with 18 bases between them. Germline V gives CDR1 MNHEY, CDR2 SVGAGI. This CDR3 has 15 amino acids. CDR3 nucleotides: TGTGCCAGCGTTAGAGACACCCCATCAACCGGGGAGCTGTTTTTT. Its protein is CASVRDTPSTGELFF.

This clonotype was found a few times. The genes are TRBV11-3 and TRBJ2-1; D is perhaps TRBD1 or TRBD2 (5 bases each). Germline V CDR1 and CDR2: SGHNT, YENEEA. Trimming removed 1 base from V and 5 bases from J, with 12 bases in between. This CDR3 has 15 residues. The CDR3 sequence: CASSLGGAVNNEQFF. The CDR3 DNA reads as TGTGCCAGCAGCTTAGGAGGGGCGGTCAACAATGAGCAGTTCTTC.

On this clonotype itself: A read error may be the cause here, since a much bigger clone is one base away. The rearrangement uses TRBV7-8 and TRBJ1-1, with TRBD1 as a possible D gene (6 bases). CDR3 length: 18 amino acids. Germline CDR1 is SGHVS and CDR2 is FQNEAQ. This chain's CDR3 is CASSLAFSQGRVYTEALF. CDR3 bases: TGTGCCAGCAGCTTAGCTTTCTCGCAGGGGAGGGTGTACACTGAAGCTCTCTTT.

The gene calls are TRBV11-2 and TRBJ1-6; D call uncertain. Trimming shortened V by 0 bases and J by 7 bases, and 13 bases separated the two germline ends. Germline V gene data show CDR1 as SGHAT and CDR2 as FQNNGV. The CDR3 spans 16 residues. CDR3 bases: TGTGCCAGCAGCTTAGAGCCCCGGACGCTAAATTCACCCCTCCACTTT. It translates to CASSLEPRTLNSPLHF.

This clonotype has at least ten counts. This chain joins TRBV9 and TRBJ1-1; the D gene is possibly TRBD1 (5 bases). The CDR3 has 16 residues. The germline gives CDR1 SGDLS, CDR2 YYNGEE. The V and J ends lost 2 bases and 0 bases respectively, with 14 bases between them. The CDR3 coding sequence is TGTGCCAGCAGCGTCCGGGACGGACTAATGAACACTGAAGCTTTCTTT. Residues: CASSVRDGLMNTEAFF.

Remarks on this clonotype: This could be a read error, since a much larger clone is one nucleotide away. V is TRBV6-5 and J is TRBJ2-1; D unclear. Germline-derived CDR1 and CDR2 are MNHEY and SVGAGI. This CDR3 contains 13 residues. The chain's CDR3 is CAGSYSGNGKQFF. The DNA for the CDR3 is TGTGCCGGCAGTTACTCTGGGAATGGGAAGCAGTTCTTC.

Details on this clonotype: It is likely a read error, because the conserved phenylalanine at the end of the CDR3 is missing. The genes are TRBV29-1 and TRBJ2-5, with D possibly TRBD2 on 6 matching bases. The CDR3 loop spans 12 amino acids. Germline CDR1 is SQVTM and CDR2 is ANQGSEA. The CDR3 protein is CGGWTIQETQYS. The CDR3 nucleotides are TGCGGCGGCTGGACTATCCAAGAGACCCAGTACTCC.

Only a few counts were recorded for this clonotype. A read error is possible here, since a much larger clone lies one base away. DNA of the CDR3: TGCGCCAGCAGCCAAGTAGACCCCCAGAGCACTGAAGCTTTCTTT. Translation gives CASSQVDPQSTEAFF. The gene calls are TRBV4-1 and TRBJ1-1; D is unclear. The CDR3 is made up of 15 amino acids. The V end was cut by 1 base, the J end by 4 bases, with 13 bases between. From germline, CDR1 is MGHRA and CDR2 YSYEKL.

This clonotype turned up a few times. The V and J genes are TRBV4-3 and TRBJ1-5; D is perhaps TRBD1 (6 bases). Germline CDR1 is LGHNA and CDR2 is YSLEER. V lost 1 base, J lost 5 bases, and 12 bases lay in between. The CDR3 totals 15 residues. CDR3 nucleotide sequence: TGCGCCAGCAGCCAAGTATACAGGGCTGATCAGCCCCAGCATTTT. It translates to CASSQVYRADQPQHF.

This clonotype appeared a few times. The rearrangement joins TRBV27 to TRBJ1-2, with D possibly being TRBD1 (5 bases). Germline V gene sequence: CDR1 MNHEY, CDR2 SMNVEV (reference sequence). The V end lost 3 bases, the J end lost 4 bases, and 9 bases lay between the germline ends. CDR3 length equals 13 residues. CDR3 loop: CASSFKGLYGYTF. CDR3 nucleotides: TGTGCCAGCAGTTTCAAGGGACTCTATGGCTACACCTTC.

This clonotype occurred many times. The chain uses TRBV29-1 and TRBJ1-1, with D perhaps TRBD1 (5 bases). There are 15 residues in the CDR3. Trimming pared 3 bases from V and 0 bases from J, leaving 14 bases between. Germline V gives CDR1 SQVTM, CDR2 ANQGSEA. CDR3 residues: CSVDSAGQVNTEAFF. The CDR3 coding sequence is TGCAGCGTTGATTCAGCAGGGCAGGTGAACACTGAAGCTTTCTTT.

This clonotype was recorded at least ten times. This chain connects TRBV7-9 to TRBJ2-7; 9 bases map to TRBD1. Trimming at V came to 7 bases and at J to 4 bases, leaving 5 bases not matched to a gene. Germline CDR1 is SEHNR and CDR2 is FQNEAQ (reference sequence). The CDR3 runs 13 residues. The CDR3 nucleotides are TGTGCCAGCAACGACAGGGGGGCATACGAGCAGTACTTC. Its protein product is CASNDRGAYEQYF.

The rearrangement links TRBV12-3 or TRBV12-4 to TRBJ2-5; D may be TRBD2 (5 bases). The CDR3 spans 14 residues. Between the trimmed V and J ends, which lost 4 bases and 5 bases, there was a span of 14 bases. The DNA of the CDR3 is TGTGCCAGCAGTTCAATAGCGTCGGGGGAGACCCAGTACTTC. Its protein product is CASSSIASGETQYF.

This clonotype was detected many times. The genes are TRBV6-5 and TRBJ2-3; TRBD2 matches at 8 bases. Germline V gene data show CDR1 as MNHEY and CDR2 as SVGAGI. The ends lost 0 bases at V and 6 bases at J; junction bases unmatched: 11. This CDR3 comprises 17 residues. The CDR3 DNA reads as TGTGCCAGCAGTTACTCGATCAATAGCGGGACGTTGGATACGCAGTATTTT. It is translated as CASSYSINSGTLDTQYF.

The CDR3 region has the DNA TGTGCCAGCAGTCCAGACGTCTACCAAGAGACCCAGTACTTC. Translated, it gives CASSPDVYQETQYF. V usage is TRBV6-2 or TRBV6-3 and J usage is TRBJ2-5, with D unclear. The V gene's germline CDR1 is MNHEY and CDR2 SVGEGT. V shed 5 bases and J shed 0 bases, with 10 bases lying between them. This CDR3 is 14 amino acids long.

The chain combines TRBV20-1 with TRBJ1-2, with D possibly being TRBD1 (5 bases). Germline V gene sequence: CDR1 DFQATT, CDR2 SNEGSKA (reference sequence). V was shortened by 0 bases and J by 3 bases, with 11 bases between the two germline ends. CDR3 length equals 14 residues. The CDR3 sequence: CSARDRGDYYGYTF. The CDR3 DNA is TGCAGTGCTAGAGATCGGGGGGATTACTATGGCTACACCTTC.

This clonotype was counted a few times. The J gene is TRBJ2-7, the V gene TRBV23-1, with D possibly TRBD1 on 6 matching bases. TRBV23-1 is treated as an ORF (open reading frame) with a function not yet certain. The CDR3 extends over 15 amino acids. The V end was cut by 0 bases, the J end by 4 bases, with 13 bases between. The CDR3 DNA sequence: TGCGCCAGCAGTCAATCTATAGTCAGGGGATACGAGCAGTACTTC. It translates to CASSQSIVRGYEQYF.

Comments on this clonotype: It may be a read error: a sequence one base away is much more abundant. J is TRBJ2-7 and V is TRBV7-9; 10 bases fit TRBD2. Trimming cost V 4 bases and J 9 bases; bases outside gene matches: 12. CDR3 length equals 15 residues. Germline-derived CDR1 and CDR2 are SEHNR and FQNEAQ (reference sequence). CDR3 in amino acids: CASSSTALAGNGQYF. CDR3 coding DNA: TGTGCCAGCAGCTCGACCGCACTAGCGGGAAATGGGCAGTACTTC. Supplemented by reference TRBV7-9 and TRBJ2-7, the full variable domain reads DTGVSQNPRHKITKRGQNVTFRCDPISEHNRLYWYRQTLGQGPEFLTYFQNEAQLEKSRLLSDRFSAERPKGSFSTLEIQRTEQGDSAMYLCASSSTALAGNGQYFGPGTRLTVT.